A selection of T cell receptor beta chains follows, all from one sample in a study of OX40 agonist ivuxolimab in advanced cancers. TCRdb's copy holds only in-frame clones and misses some; the assay was immunoSEQ multiplex PCR. The sample holds about 35,000 clones; 80% to 85% are singletons and the top ten take about 1.7%. This specimen was CD4+ or CD8+ T cells sorted from blood, taken in a trial of the OX40 agonist ivuxolimab. The receptors were sampled from an adult with an advanced solid tumor such as melanoma, head and neck, liver or kidney cancer. Each CDR3 is given with its conserved first and last residue. Each record gives: V gene, J gene, D gene, clone size, CDR3 protein, CDR3 DNA. The D gene is left open where the match is weak. Clone size is given for some rows only: seen once, a few or many times, or a class if the clone is expanded.

V gene: TRBV5-1
J gene: TRBJ1-1
D gene: .
clone size: .
CDR3 protein: CASSMGSRNTEAFF
CDR3 DNA: TGCGCCAGCAGCATGGGGTCTAGGAACACTGAAGCTTTCTTT

V gene: TRBV19
J gene: TRBJ1-2
D gene: TRBD1
clone size: few
CDR3 protein: CASKGQGGDFNYGYTF
CDR3 DNA: TGTGCCAGTAAGGGACAGGGAGGCGACTTTAACTATGGCTACACCTTC

V gene: TRBV19
J gene: TRBJ2-1
D gene: .
clone size: once
CDR3 protein: CASSIENGREFF
CDR3 DNA: TGTGCCAGTAGTATAGAGAACGGGCGGGAGTTCTTC

V gene: TRBV6-5
J gene: TRBJ2-5
D gene: TRBD2
clone size: .
CDR3 protein: CASSSPSGGAGETQYF
CDR3 DNA: TGTGCCAGCAGTTCCCCTAGCGGGGGGGCCGGGGAGACCCAGTACTTC

V gene: TRBV4-1
J gene: TRBJ1-1
D gene: .
clone size: .
CDR3 protein: CASSQKAQGAATEAFF
CDR3 DNA: TGCGCCAGCAGCCAAAAGGCCCAGGGAGCCGCCACTGAAGCTTTCTTT

V gene: TRBV7-3
J gene: TRBJ1-1
D gene: .
clone size: .
CDR3 protein: CASSLQGENTEAFF
CDR3 DNA: TGTGCCAGCAGCTTACAGGGCGAGAACACTGAAGCTTTCTTT

V gene: TRBV29-1
J gene: TRBJ2-2
D gene: .
clone size: .
CDR3 protein: CSVVRGQAGELFF
CDR3 DNA: TGCAGCGTTGTTCGGGGGCAGGCCGGGGAGCTGTTTTTT

V gene: TRBV18
J gene: TRBJ2-6
D gene: TRBD1
clone size: .
CDR3 protein: CASSPGQGVLSGANVLTF
CDR3 DNA: TGTGCCAGCTCACCGGGACAGGGGGTGCTCTCTGGGGCCAACGTCCTGACTTTC

V gene: TRBV6-5
J gene: TRBJ1-4
D gene: .
clone size: once
CDR3 protein: CASSYTGGGEKLFF
CDR3 DNA: TGTGCCAGCAGTTACACGGGGGGCGGCGAAAAACTGTTTTTT

V gene: TRBV6-5
J gene: TRBJ1-6
D gene: .
clone size: .
CDR3 protein: CASSYAEYNSPLHF
CDR3 DNA: TGTGCCAGCAGTTACGCGGAGTATAATTCACCCCTCCACTTT

V gene: TRBV2
J gene: TRBJ1-4
D gene: .
clone size: .
CDR3 protein: CASTWDGPEKLFF
CDR3 DNA: TGTGCCAGCACTTGGGACGGACCTGAAAAACTGTTTTTT

V gene: TRBV6-6
J gene: TRBJ2-7
D gene: .
clone size: .
CDR3 protein: CASMNRANSYEQYF
CDR3 DNA: TGTGCCAGCATGAACAGGGCTAACTCCTACGAGCAGTACTTC

V gene: TRBV6-5
J gene: TRBJ2-1
D gene: TRBD2
clone size: .
CDR3 protein: CASSPGLANYNEQFF
CDR3 DNA: TGTGCCAGCAGCCCTGGACTAGCGAACTACAATGAGCAGTTCTTC

V gene: TRBV9
J gene: TRBJ2-2
D gene: TRBD2
clone size: .
CDR3 protein: CASSVGGTITGELFF
CDR3 DNA: TGTGCCAGCAGCGTAGGGGGGACTATTACCGGGGAGCTGTTTTTT

V gene: TRBV7-9
J gene: TRBJ1-1
D gene: .
clone size: .
CDR3 protein: CASSLEGATEAFF
CDR3 DNA: TGTGCCAGCAGCTTGGAGGGAGCCACTGAAGCTTTCTTT

V gene: TRBV28
J gene: TRBJ1-1
D gene: .
clone size: .
CDR3 protein: CASSSPGRPEAFF
CDR3 DNA: TGTGCCAGCAGTTCCCCCGGACGGCCTGAAGCTTTCTTT

V gene: TRBV29-1
J gene: TRBJ1-1
D gene: .
clone size: .
CDR3 protein: CSVEVLGGTEAFF
CDR3 DNA: TGCAGCGTTGAAGTACTGGGAGGGACTGAAGCTTTCTTT

V gene: TRBV9
J gene: TRBJ2-5
D gene: TRBD2
clone size: .
CDR3 protein: CASSVGSGAIQETQYF
CDR3 DNA: TGTGCCAGCAGCGTAGGTAGCGGGGCGATCCAAGAGACCCAGTACTTC

V gene: TRBV25-1
J gene: TRBJ2-7
D gene: .
clone size: few
CDR3 protein: CASSGMDINSYEQYF
CDR3 DNA: TGTGCCAGCAGTGGGATGGACATAAACTCCTACGAGCAGTACTTC

V gene: TRBV5-1
J gene: TRBJ2-7
D gene: TRBD1
clone size: .
CDR3 protein: CASSSPKDRGRVSYEQYF
CDR3 DNA: TGCGCCAGCAGCTCTCCCAAGGACAGGGGAAGGGTCTCCTACGAGCAGTACTTC